Listed below are T cell receptor beta chains from one sample, sequenced in a study of shared clonotypes between healthy human individuals. Clones were read by immunoSEQ multiplex PCR, and TCRdb kept only the in-frame ones, dropping some. Of approximately 1.5 million clones listed, just under 99% are singletons. Sequencing used naive CD4+ T cells sorted from blood. Receptors originate from a man aged 25-45 years in good health. Each CDR3 is given with its conserved first and last residue. A D gene is named only where the DNA matches it firmly. Not all rows give a size; the values are once, few, many and, for expanded clones, a class.

-	TRBJ1-1	-	TRBV18	CASSPIWGPAFF	TGTGCCAGCTCACCAATCTGGGGCCCAGCTTTCTTT
-	TRBJ1-2	TRBD1	TRBV2	CASNQPGQVAIGYTF	TGTGCCAGCAATCAACCGGGACAGGTGGCTATTGGCTACACCTTC
-	TRBJ1-1	-	TRBV10-2	CASSVVNTEAFF	TGCGCCAGCAGTGTGGTGAACACTGAAGCTTTCTTT
-	TRBJ2-1	TRBD2	TRBV19	CASRRAGTSGSWRYNEQFF	TGTGCCAGTAGAAGGGCCGGGACTAGCGGGAGTTGGAGGTACAATGAGCAGTTCTTC
-	TRBJ2-1	TRBD2	TRBV5-1	CASSLRASGIYNEQFF	TGCGCCAGCAGCTTGAGGGCTAGCGGGATCTACAATGAGCAGTTCTTC
-	TRBJ2-3	-	TRBV5-5	CASGSTPPDTQYF	TGTGCCAGCGGTTCGACGCCTCCAGATACGCAGTATTTT
-	TRBJ1-5	-	TRBV6-1	CASWETALQPQHF	TGTGCCAGCTGGGAGACAGCTTTACAGCCCCAGCATTTT
once	TRBJ2-7	TRBD1	TRBV6-5	CAVEGAYDYEQYF	TGTGCCGTTGAGGGGGCGTATGACTACGAGCAGTACTTC
-	TRBJ2-5	-	TRBV28	CASSLSETETQYF	TGTGCCAGCAGTTTATCGGAGACGGAGACCCAGTACTTC
-	TRBJ2-3	TRBD2	TRBV5-1	CASSLALAGSIADTQYF	TGCGCCAGCAGCTTGGCACTAGCGGGGTCAATCGCAGATACGCAGTATTTT
-	TRBJ2-1	-	TRBV5-4	CASSFESSYNEQFF	TGTGCCAGCAGCTTCGAGAGCTCCTACAATGAGCAGTTCTTC
-	TRBJ2-7	TRBD1	TRBV10-3	CAITKGQGLYEQYF	TGTGCCATCACCAAGGGACAGGGGCTCTACGAGCAGTACTTC
-	TRBJ2-5	TRBD1	TRBV9	CASSPRQGPLYETQYF	TGTGCCAGCAGCCCCCGACAGGGACCCTTGTATGAGACCCAGTACTTC
-	TRBJ2-7	TRBD2	TRBV4-2	CASSQSGLAGGPSQDEQYF	TGTGCCAGCAGCCAGTCGGGACTAGCGGGAGGGCCCAGCCAGGACGAGCAGTACTTC